This T cell receptor beta chain appears in the sequencing data of a study of chemoradiotherapy in HPV16-positive cancers (dated by TCRdb to between 2021 and 2022). In terms of the full investigation: Using functional T-cell assays on cells from a couple of HPV16-positive patients, the researchers defined candidate HPV-specific T-cell clones and common TCR motifs. The candidate HPV-specific TCRs and motifs were then tracked in TCR repertoires from under 100 patients with HPV-related cancers. The study set out to ask whether T-cell immunity against the HPV oncoproteins E6 and E7 changes over the course of chemoradiotherapy and whether that immunity affects survival. Here is what the overall study found, with its caveats: The survival association was reported for HPV16-positive patients, and the functional definition of HPV-specific T cells was derived from only a couple of HPV16-positive patients. In HPV16-positive patients, expansion of HPV-responsive T cells during chemoradiotherapy was found to be associated with improved recurrence-free survival. Expansion of candidate HPV-specific clones and E7-related TCR motifs was observed in the tumor microenvironment during treatment, whereas no such expansion was observed for non-HPV-specific T cells.

Because repertoires were sampled repeatedly during chemoradiotherapy, clonal expansion in the tumor microenvironment could be followed. Worth noting for this clone: Which antigen it targets is not known. The sample holds no much larger clone one base away, and base qualities are not on file.

According to the germline V gene, CDR1 reads SNHLY and CDR2 reads FYNNEI. There are 12 amino acids in the CDR3, from cysteine to phenylalanine inclusive. Only the CDR3 DNA is retained, 36 bases long and in frame from the first base. V lost 7 bases and J lost 0 bases; the stretch between them is 6 bases long. Library preparation was by the immunoSEQ multiplex PCR assay. The immuneACCESS repertoire file appears here via TCRdb, limited to in-frame rearrangements. These files lack a portion of the clones; in checked studies, under half of the deficit traces to unresolved V genes, and the cause of the others is not known. In this sample the table shows 30,000 to 35,000 clones, 89% of which occur a single time. The top ten clonotypes cover around 3% of the sample.

This receptor chain uses TRBV2 and TRBJ1-2, with the D gene call left open. The material was blood, obtained from a patient who underwent chemoradiotherapy. The receptor's source is a human donor with HPV-associated anogenital cancer. At the DNA level, the sequence is TGTGCCAGCACGGCAGCTAACTATGGCTACACCTTC. It codes for CASTAANYGYTF.